This is a list of T cell receptor beta chains from one sample in a study of blood T cell repertoires in COVID-19. Only in-frame clones appear in the TCRdb table, and some are missing; sequencing was by immunoSEQ multiplex PCR. Of about 500,000 clones listed, 89% are singletons. The material sequenced was peripheral blood. These receptors were taken from a man between 18 and 29 years old with COVID-19, enrolled during active disease. The CDR3 runs from the conserved cysteine through the conserved F or W. Fields, in order: J gene, D gene, clone size, V gene, CDR3 protein, CDR3 DNA. D genes are given only for firm matches. Expanded clones are given a class, and other clones once, few, many or no size at all.

>TRBJ2-5|-|-|TRBV21-1
CASSEKVERGTSGFGEETQYF
TGTGCCAGCAGCGAAAAAGTCGAACGGGGGACTAGCGGGTTCGGGGAAGAGACCCAGTACTTC
>TRBJ1-4|TRBD1|-|TRBV9
CASSVSGTANEKLFF
TGTGCCAGCAGCGTCTCCGGGACAGCTAATGAAAAACTGTTTTTT
>TRBJ2-5|-|-|TRBV12-3/TRBV12-4
CASNKLGRETQYF
TGTGCCAGCAACAAATTGGGGAGAGAGACCCAGTACTTC
>TRBJ1-2|TRBD1|-|TRBV29-1
CSVEKDRDHGYTF
TGCAGCGTTGAGAAGGACAGGGATCATGGCTACACCTTC
>TRBJ2-7|TRBD1|-|TRBV11-2
CASSRDRGIGQYF
TGTGCCAGCAGCCGGGACAGGGGCATTGGGCAGTACTTC
>TRBJ2-7|TRBD2|few|TRBV10-1
CASSDGTSGNYEQYF
TGCGCCAGCAGTGACGGGACTAGCGGGAACTACGAGCAGTACTTC
>TRBJ2-1|TRBD2|-|TRBV19
CASSKSGGYNEQFF
TGTGCCAGTAGTAAATCGGGGGGTTACAATGAGCAGTTCTTC
>TRBJ2-1|TRBD2|-|TRBV4-1
CASSQPLAGGRQFF
TGCGCCAGCAGCCAACCCCTAGCGGGAGGTAGGCAGTTCTTC
>TRBJ2-1|TRBD2|-|TRBV7-6
CASSLTPVPGGEQFF
TGTGCCAGCAGCTTAACCCCGGTTCCGGGAGGGGAGCAGTTCTTC
>TRBJ2-7|-|once|TRBV6-5
CASRQSGKQYF
TGTGCCAGCAGGCAGTCGGGAAAGCAGTACTTC
>TRBJ2-1|TRBD1|-|TRBV7-9
CASRPYRDRENEQFF
TGTGCCAGCAGACCCTACCGGGACAGAGAGAATGAGCAGTTCTTC
>TRBJ2-2|TRBD2|many|TRBV9
CASSGLAAGTGELFF
TGTGCCAGCAGCGGACTAGCGGCGGGCACCGGGGAGCTGTTTTTT
>TRBJ1-1|-|-|TRBV15
CATSRDRGTEAFF
TGTGCCACCAGCAGAGACAGGGGCACTGAAGCTTTCTTT
>TRBJ1-2|TRBD1|-|TRBV5-1
CASSSRGQGDYGYTF
TGCGCCAGCAGCTCCCGAGGACAGGGGGACTATGGCTACACCTTC
>TRBJ1-6|TRBD1|-|TRBV4-1
CASSQGQGGPLHF
TGCGCCAGCAGCCAAGGACAGGGAGGACCCCTCCACTTT
>TRBJ2-1|-|-|TRBV7-2
CASSHQRVGANEQFF
TGTGCCAGCAGCCATCAGCGGGTAGGGGCCAATGAGCAGTTCTTC
>TRBJ1-3|-|-|TRBV19
CASSNLKRGKISGNTIYF
TGTGCCAGTAGTAACCTAAAAAGGGGAAAGATCTCTGGAAACACCATATATTTT
>TRBJ2-7|-|-|TRBV19
CASSIAMVGRGRDEQYF
TGTGCCAGTAGTATAGCAATGGTCGGCAGGGGTCGGGACGAGCAGTACTTC
>TRBJ1-6|-|-|TRBV11-2
CASSPGVTSLHF
TGTGCCAGCAGCCCAGGGGTGACATCCCTCCACTTT
>TRBJ2-7|-|-|TRBV24-1
CATGARSAYEQYF
TGTGCCACCGGAGCTAGGAGTGCCTACGAGCAGTACTTC
>TRBJ1-5|-|few|TRBV2
CASSLQGISNQPQHF
TGTGCCAGCAGCTTACAGGGAATTTCCAATCAGCCCCAGCATTTT
>TRBJ2-5|-|-|TRBV12-1
CASSFAGRGETQYF
TGTGCCAGCAGCTTTGCGGGCAGGGGGGAGACCCAGTACTTC
>TRBJ2-1|TRBD2|-|TRBV3-1/TRBV3-2
CASSLGTKIVDEQFF
TGTGCCAGCAGCCTCGGGACTAAAATCGTCGATGAGCAGTTCTTC
>TRBJ2-7|TRBD1|-|TRBV7-9
CASSSGQGFSYEQYF
TGTGCCAGCAGCTCGGGACAGGGGTTTAGCTACGAGCAGTACTTC
>TRBJ2-2|TRBD2|-|TRBV18
CASSPRGADTGELFF
TGTGCCAGCTCACCGCGGGGGGCGGACACCGGGGAGCTGTTTTTT
>TRBJ2-7|TRBD1|-|TRBV5-4
CASSPHWDRRGEQYF
TGTGCCAGCAGCCCACACTGGGACAGAAGGGGCGAGCAGTACTTC
>TRBJ1-3|-|-|TRBV5-8
CASSYRQVSGNTIYF
TGTGCCAGCAGCTATCGACAGGTCTCTGGAAACACCATATATTTT
>TRBJ2-7|TRBD1|once|TRBV11-1
CASSRGTGQYEQYF
TGTGCCAGCAGCCGGGGGACAGGGCAGTACGAGCAGTACTTC
>TRBJ1-6|-|-|TRBV3-1/TRBV3-2
CASSQEWAGDSPLHF
TGTGCCAGCAGCCAAGAGTGGGCAGGGGATTCACCCCTCCACTTT
>TRBJ2-1|-|-|TRBV11-2
CASSLDRGLASYNEQFF
TGTGCCAGCAGCTTAGATCGAGGTCTAGCCTCCTACAATGAGCAGTTCTTC
>TRBJ2-3|-|-|TRBV19
CASSMDSSTDTQYF
TGTGCCAGTAGTATGGACTCTAGCACAGATACGCAGTATTTT
>TRBJ2-1|-|-|TRBV18
CASSPGQTNEQFF
TGTGCCAGCTCACCAGGGCAAACCAATGAGCAGTTCTTC
>TRBJ2-7|-|-|TRBV4-1
CASSQGLALNAYEQYF
TGCGCCAGCAGCCAAGGACTTGCATTAAATGCCTACGAGCAGTACTTC
>TRBJ2-1|TRBD2|few|TRBV6-5
CASSYSRREGNEQFF
TGTGCCAGCAGTTACTCGAGGCGGGAGGGCAATGAGCAGTTCTTC
>TRBJ2-3|-|once|TRBV6-1
CASSEGGGWVTDTQYF
TGTGCCAGCAGTGAAGGTGGGGGGTGGGTCACAGATACGCAGTATTTT
>TRBJ1-5|-|-|TRBV11-2
CASSLDVTENQPQHF
TGTGCCAGCAGCTTAGATGTAACAGAAAATCAGCCCCAGCATTTT
>TRBJ1-2|-|-|TRBV5-1
CASSGTGFGYTF
TGCGCCAGCAGCGGTACAGGGTTTGGCTACACCTTC
>TRBJ2-1|-|-|TRBV27
CASSTAAAYNEQFF
TGTGCCAGCAGTACCGCGGCGGCCTACAATGAGCAGTTCTTC
>TRBJ1-4|-|-|TRBV3-1/TRBV3-2
CASSQPQGGEKLFF
TGTGCCAGCAGCCAACCACAAGGGGGAGAAAAACTGTTTTTT
>TRBJ2-3|-|-|TRBV29-1
CSVAGVSTDTQYF
TGCAGCGTTGCGGGGGTGAGCACAGATACGCAGTATTTT
>TRBJ2-7|TRBD2|-|TRBV19
CASSINGGSSYEQYF
TGTGCCAGTAGTATAAACGGGGGGAGCTCCTACGAGCAGTACTTC
>TRBJ2-3|-|-|TRBV5-4
CASSLAGEFTDTQYF
TGTGCCAGCAGCTTGGCCGGGGAGTTCACAGATACGCAGTATTTT
>TRBJ1-2|-|-|TRBV6-5
CASRGGVPGTF
TGTGCCAGCAGGGGAGGGGTCCCGGGTACCTTC
>TRBJ1-2|-|-|TRBV18
CASSPSGRGRGYTF
TGTGCCAGCTCACCGAGTGGCAGGGGAAGGGGCTACACCTTC
>TRBJ2-2|TRBD1|-|TRBV6-5
CASKTGTGDTGELFF
TGTGCCAGCAAGACCGGGACAGGGGACACCGGGGAGCTGTTTTTT
>TRBJ2-2|-|once|TRBV5-1
CASRKTLTGATGELFF
TGCGCCAGCAGAAAGACCTTGACTGGGGCGACCGGGGAGCTGTTTTTT